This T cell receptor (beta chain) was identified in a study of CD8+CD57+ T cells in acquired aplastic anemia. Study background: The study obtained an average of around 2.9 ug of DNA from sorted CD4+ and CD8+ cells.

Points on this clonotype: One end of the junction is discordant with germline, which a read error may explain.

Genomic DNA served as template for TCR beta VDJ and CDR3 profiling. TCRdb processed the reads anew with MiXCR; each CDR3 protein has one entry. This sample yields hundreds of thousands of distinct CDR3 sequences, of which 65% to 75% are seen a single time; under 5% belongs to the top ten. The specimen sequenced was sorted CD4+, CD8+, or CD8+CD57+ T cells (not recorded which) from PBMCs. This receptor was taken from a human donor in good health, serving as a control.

The CDR3 bases are TGTGCCAGCAGCGCCGTACTCGGGGGCCAACGTCCTGACTTT. Amino acids: CASSAVLGGQRPDF. The chain employs TRBV7-2 and TRBJ2-2; D may match TRBD1 or TRBD2 (6 bases each). The CDR3 spans 14 residues. Germline CDR1 and CDR2: SGHTA and FQGNSA. The whole variable domain, filled in from reference TRBV7-2 and TRBJ2-2, reads GAGVSQSPSNKVTEKGKDVELRCDPISGHTALYWYRQSLGQGLEFLIYFQGNSAPDKSGLPSDRFSAERTGGSVSTLTIQRTQQEDSAVYLCASSAVLGGQRPDFGEGSRLTVL.